Below, 8 T cell receptor beta chains from the same sample are listed, as sequenced in a study of T cell repertoires in cytomegalovirus infection. TCRdb itself ran the reads through MiXCR, one entry per CDR3 protein. The table has more than 150,000 distinct CDR3 sequences, under 25% seen once. Sequencing input: PBMCs. The origin of the receptors is a human donor in good health (CMV status not recorded). Some clones in this sample may be carry-over from other donors' samples.

Only a few counts were recorded for this clonotype. The rearrangement joins TRBV7-9 to TRBJ2-1; D is possibly TRBD2 (5 bases). The V gene lost 6 bases and the J gene lost 10 bases, with 10 bases spanning the gap. Per the germline V gene, CDR1 is SEHNR and CDR2 is FQNEAQ (reference sequence). The CDR3 contains 11 residues. CDR3 bases: TGTGCCAGCAGGGCTGACTACGAGCAGTTCTTC. The encoded protein is CASRADYEQFF.

The rearrangement joins TRBV29-1 to TRBJ2-7, with D possibly matching TRBD2 (5 bases). The germline V and J ends were trimmed by 2 bases and 9 bases, with 17 bases remaining between them. Per germline, CDR1 SQVTM and CDR2 ANQGSEA. The CDR3 extends over 13 amino acids. CDR3 bases: TGCAGCGTTGAAAGCAGGTCGGGGTATGGGCAGTACTTC. Its protein product is CSVESRSGYGQYF.

This clonotype came up many times. The chain carries TRBV7-2 and TRBJ2-7; no clear D gene. The CDR3 loop spans 12 amino acids. V shed 5 bases and J shed 7 bases, with 12 bases lying between them. In germline, CDR1 is SGHTA, CDR2 FQGNSA. This CDR3 is CASSHSGPEQYF. The CDR3 nucleotides read TGTGCCAGCAGCCACTCCGGACCGGAGCAGTACTTC.

The chain recombines TRBV30 with TRBJ2-5, with TRBD2 matching over 7 bases. Losses at the gene ends were 6 bases for V and 5 bases for J; bases not matched to a gene: 9. This CDR3 has 13 amino acids. The V gene's germline CDR1 is GTSNPN and CDR2 SVGIG (reference sequence). The CDR3 bases are TGTGCCTGTTTTGGGGGGGTGAGGGAGACCCAGTACTTC. Encoded protein: CACFGGVRETQYF.

The sample holds one count of this clonotype. J is TRBJ2-7 and V is TRBV19; no definite D call. The V end was cut by 6 bases, the J end by 0 bases, with 12 bases between. CDR3 size: 14 residues. Germline loops: CDR1 LNHDA, CDR2 SQIVND (reference sequence). CDR3 sequence: CASSASIPSYEQYF. CDR3 in DNA: TGTGCCAGTAGCGCCTCTATACCCTCCTACGAGCAGTACTTC.

The chain has TRBV19 and TRBJ2-1; D ambiguous. V lost 5 bases and J 8 bases, leaving 16 bases between the germline ends. Per the germline V gene, CDR1 is LNHDA and CDR2 is SQIVND (reference sequence). CDR3 length equals 14 residues. The CDR3 spells CASSEGRRVDEQFF. The CDR3 DNA is TGTGCCAGTAGTGAAGGACGGAGAGTGGATGAGCAGTTCTTC.

The genes are TRBV29-1 and TRBJ1-1; D possibly corresponds to TRBD1 (6 bases). Trimming took 7 bases from V and 6 from J, leaving 12 bases between them. The CDR3 runs 11 residues. The germline CDR1 and CDR2 sequences are SQVTM and ANQGSEA. The CDR3 sequence: CSAVGTSEAFF. The CDR3 DNA reads as TGCAGCGCCGTGGGGACATCTGAAGCTTTCTTT.

The table lists this clonotype with many counts. The chain couples TRBV7-2 to TRBJ1-2; maybe TRBD1 (6 bases). V lost 5 bases and J 0 bases, leaving 10 bases between the germline ends. CDR3 length equals 14 residues. Germline CDR1 reads SGHTA; CDR2 reads FQGNSA. CDR3 nucleotide sequence: TGTGCCAGCAGCCCAGGGGTAACTAACTATGGCTACACCTTC. It is translated as CASSPGVTNYGYTF.